Following are 16 T cell receptor beta chains from one sample sequenced in a study of T-cell memory formation after mild COVID-19. TCRdb re-analysed the 5' RACE reads in MiXCR, keeping a single row per CDR3 protein. The table has some 440,000 distinct CDR3 sequences, 25% seen once; the top ten hold around 12%. The sequenced material came from PBMCs or a T cell subset sorted from them (not recorded which). The receptors derive from an adult woman who had mild COVID-19 (a few samples of this study predate the infection). Cell type and time point are not known.

This clonotype has just a few counts. A junction end diverges from the germline sequence, so it may reflect a read error. The chain carries TRBV7-3 and TRBJ2-1, with TRBD2 matching 11 bases. Germline V gene data show CDR1 as SGHTA and CDR2 as FQGTGA. This CDR3 region has 16 residues. This CDR3 reads CASRLTSGSSYNEQFF. The CDR3 DNA reads TGTGCCAGCAGATTAACTAGCGGGAGTTCCTACAATGAGCAGTTCTTC.

This clonotype was recorded a few times. At one boundary the junction diverges from the germline segment, which might be a read error. The rearrangement links TRBV12-3 or TRBV12-4 to TRBJ2-7; the D gene is possibly TRBD2 (6 bases). The CDR3 spans 13 residues. The CDR3 region is CASSLAPDTGEDF. The CDR3 region has the DNA TGTGCCAGCAGTTTAGCCCCGGACACCGGGGAGGACTTC.

This chain joins TRBV6-2 or TRBV6-3 and TRBJ2-3; D ambiguous. The V gene's germline CDR1 is MNHEY and CDR2 SVGEGT. Trimming left V 6 bases short and J 3 bases short, with 16 bases between. The CDR3 spans 15 residues. The CDR3 spells CASRNSLGRTDTQYF. CDR3 DNA: TGTGCCAGCAGAAACTCGTTGGGCCGGACAGATACGCAGTATTTT.

In this sample, this clonotype turned up a few times. This chain joins TRBV18 and TRBJ1-6; tentatively, D is TRBD1 (6 bases). The CDR3 length is 13 residues. Deletions cut 2 bases from V and 9 bases from J, with 8 bases between. Looked up from germline, CDR1 is KGHSH and CDR2 is LQKENI. The DNA for the CDR3 is TGTGCCAGCTCACCAACAGGGAGTTCACCCCTCCACTTT. Translated: CASSPTGSSPLHF. Supplemented by reference TRBV18 and TRBJ1-6, the full variable domain reads NAGVMQNPRHLVRRRGQEARLRCSPMKGHSHVYWYRQLPEEGLKFMVYLQKENIIDESGMPKERFSAEFPKEGPSILRIQQVVRGDSAAYFCASSPTGSSPLHFGNGTRLTVT.

V gene TRBV27 combines with J gene TRBJ2-5, with 7 bases fitting TRBD1. Germline CDR1 reads MNHEY; CDR2 reads SMNVEV (reference sequence). V shed 6 bases and J 5 bases; nucleotides not matched to a gene: 15. This CDR3 comprises 16 residues. CDR3 loop: CASSPGTAVLGETQYF. The CDR3, as DNA: TGTGCCAGCAGCCCCGGGACAGCCGTCTTGGGGGAGACCCAGTACTTC.

V is TRBV27 and J is TRBJ1-2; D is unresolved. This CDR3 is 14 amino acids long. Deletions cut 3 bases from V and 2 bases from J, with 10 bases between. CDR1 and CDR2 (germline): MNHEY, SMNVEV (reference sequence). The CDR3 nucleotides are TGTGCCAGCAGTTTTAGGTCAGCAAACTATGGCTACACCTTC. Translated: CASSFRSANYGYTF.

The chain carries TRBV9 and TRBJ1-1; tentatively, D is TRBD1 (6 bases). V lost 0 bases and J 0 bases, leaving 12 bases between the germline ends. CDR1 is SGDLS, CDR2 YYNGEE, per germline. This CDR3 comprises 16 residues. The DNA for the CDR3 is TGTGCCAGCAGCGTAGGGCAGGGGACCCTGAACACTGAAGCTTTCTTT. Protein: CASSVGQGTLNTEAFF. Filled out from reference TRBV9 and TRBJ1-1, the complete variable domain reads DSGVTQTPKHLITATGQRVTLRCSPRSGDLSVYWYQQSLDQGLQFLIQYYNGEERAKGNILERFSAQQFPDLHSELNLSSLELGDSALYFCASSVGQGTLNTEAFFGQGTRLTVV.

This clonotype was detected many times. The chain couples TRBV9 to TRBJ2-3, with 8 bases lining up with TRBD2. The V gene's germline CDR1 is SGDLS and CDR2 YYNGEE. J lost 0 bases, V lost 4 bases, and 4 bases had no gene match. The CDR3 sequence is 15 residues long. Here the CDR3 DNA reads TGTGCCAGCAGCACCATAGCGGGGAGCACAGATACGCAGTATTTT. Amino acids: CASSTIAGSTDTQYF.

This clonotype has a handful of counts. This chain connects TRBV7-2 to TRBJ2-7, with D possibly being TRBD1 (5 bases). Germline V gives CDR1 SGHTA, CDR2 FQGNSA. V lost 0 bases and J lost 7, with 13 bases in between. The CDR3 runs to 14 residues. The chain's CDR3 is CASSLAGKGWEQYF. The DNA for the CDR3 is TGTGCCAGCAGCTTAGCGGGGAAGGGGTGGGAGCAGTACTTC.

This sequence joins TRBV7-6 and TRBJ1-1; D may be TRBD1 (5 bases). V was trimmed by 5 bases and J by 1 base, leaving 8 bases between them. From germline, CDR1 is SGHVS and CDR2 FNYEAQ. The CDR3 sequence is 13 residues long. CDR3 region: CASSRGWNTEAFF. The DNA of the CDR3 is TGTGCCAGCAGCCGGGGGTGGAACACTGAAGCTTTCTTT.

The rearrangement links TRBV9 to TRBJ2-7; 10 nucleotides match TRBD2. In germline, CDR1 is SGDLS, CDR2 YYNGEE. Trimming took 3 bases from V and 5 from J; bases not matched to a gene: 5. This CDR3 has 14 amino acids. Here the CDR3 reads CASSGISGRDEQYF. DNA of the CDR3: TGTGCCAGCAGCGGAATAAGCGGGAGGGACGAGCAGTACTTC.

This clonotype came up a few times. The chain has TRBV20-1 and TRBJ2-7, with 10 bases lining up with TRBD2. Trimming took 4 bases from V and 1 from J; bases not matched to a gene: 4. The V gene's germline CDR1 is DFQATT and CDR2 SNEGSKA (reference sequence). CDR3 length equals 14 residues. In DNA form, the CDR3 reads TGCAGTGCTACTCTAGCGGGAGCTTCCTACGAGCAGTACTTC. Translation gives CSATLAGASYEQYF.

In its sample, this clonotype was seen a few times. The chain combines TRBV6-1 with TRBJ2-6; possible D gene TRBD1, 5 bases. Germline CDR1 is MNHNS and CDR2 is SASEGT. The CDR3 loop spans 17 amino acids. V dropped 3 bases and J dropped 0 bases, with 12 bases sitting between them. CDR3 region: CASSEARAHSGANVLTF. DNA for the CDR3: TGTGCCAGCAGTGAGGCCAGGGCCCACTCTGGGGCCAACGTCCTGACTTTC.

The chain employs TRBV9 and TRBJ1-1; D may be TRBD1 (6 bases). The germline gives CDR1 SGDLS, CDR2 YYNGEE. The CDR3 runs to 13 residues. V shed 0 bases and J shed 9 bases, with 12 bases lying between them. The CDR3 reads CASSVDRGGQAFF. The CDR3 DNA sequence: TGTGCCAGCAGCGTAGACCGAGGGGGTCAAGCTTTCTTT.

This clonotype came up a few times. The chain joins TRBV4-2 to TRBJ2-3; D gene unclear. This CDR3 is 13 amino acids long. Germline V gives CDR1 LGHNA, CDR2 YNFKEQ. Trimming shortened V by 0 bases and J by 4 bases, and 5 bases separated the two germline ends. The CDR3 loop is CASSQEVADTQYF. Written as DNA, the CDR3 is TGTGCCAGCAGCCAAGAGGTGGCAGATACGCAGTATTTT.

The genes are TRBV5-5 and TRBJ2-5; 12 bases are shared with TRBD2. V lost 4 bases to trimming and J lost 0 bases; unmatched junction nucleotides: 16. The CDR3 spans 20 residues. CDR1 and CDR2 from the germline V gene are SGHKS and YYEKEE (reference sequence). The CDR3 loop reads CASSLVMWTSGEKDQETQYF. DNA for the CDR3: TGTGCCAGCAGCCTCGTGATGTGGACTAGCGGGGAGAAAGACCAAGAGACCCAGTACTTC.